This is a list of T cell receptor beta chains from one sample in a study of T cell responses to AZD1222 COVID-19 vaccine. Assay used: immunoSEQ multiplex PCR; TCRdb lists only in-frame clones, some missing. This table holds over 80,000 clones, roughly nine tenths found once. The material was peripheral blood, obtained 28 days after the second AZD1222 dose. These receptors were obtained from an adult who received the AZD1222 COVID-19 vaccine. The CDR3 runs from the conserved cysteine through the conserved F or W. A D gene is named only where the DNA matches it firmly. The size entry is marked missing in some rows and otherwise reads once, few, many or a size class.

D gene	clone size	J gene	V gene	CDR3 protein	CDR3 DNA
.	.	TRBJ1-2	TRBV27	CASTSTPGVLGYTF	TGTGCCAGCACTTCAACCCCGGGGGTCCTTGGCTACACCTTC
.	.	TRBJ1-2	TRBV6-2/TRBV6-3	CASSYGQYGYTF	TGTGCCAGCAGTTACGGACAGTATGGCTACACCTTC
.	many	TRBJ2-1	TRBV25-1	CASSEILFEQFF	TGTGCCAGCAGTGAAATTTTGTTTGAGCAGTTCTTC
.	.	TRBJ2-2	TRBV10-1	CASARTATGELFF	TGCGCCAGCGCTCGGACAGCCACCGGGGAGCTGTTTTTT
.	.	TRBJ1-5	TRBV7-9	CASSSSGISNQPQHF	TGTGCCAGCAGCTCCTCGGGGATTAGCAATCAGCCCCAGCATTTT
.	.	TRBJ1-3	TRBV6-6	CASGTTGNTIYF	TGTGCCAGCGGAACCACTGGAAACACCATATATTTT
TRBD2	.	TRBJ2-7	TRBV14	CASSRKAGAYEQYF	TGTGCCAGCAGCCGGAAAGCGGGAGCTTACGAGCAGTACTTC
TRBD2	.	TRBJ2-2	TRBV5-1	CASSPTSGRYTGELFF	TGCGCCAGCAGCCCCACTAGCGGGAGGTACACCGGGGAGCTGTTTTTT
.	once	TRBJ1-5	TRBV24-1	CATSDPNQPQHF	TGTGCCACCAGTGATCCGAATCAGCCCCAGCATTTT
.	.	TRBJ2-7	TRBV9	CASSVGSGTYEQYF	TGTGCCAGCAGCGTGGGTAGCGGAACCTACGAGCAGTACTTC
TRBD1	.	TRBJ1-2	TRBV6-2/TRBV6-3	CASSYTGTASYGYTF	TGTGCCAGCAGTTACACCGGGACAGCTTCCTATGGCTACACCTTC
.	.	TRBJ1-1	TRBV10-3	CAIRQELMNTEAFF	TGTGCCATCAGACAGGAGCTAATGAACACTGAAGCTTTCTTT
TRBD2	.	TRBJ2-1	TRBV6-5	CASSTRTSGRYEQFF	TGTGCCAGCAGTACCCGGACTAGCGGGAGATATGAGCAGTTCTTC
TRBD2	.	TRBJ2-7	TRBV15	CATSRAVYSGRKYEQYF	TGTGCCACCAGCAGAGCTGTATATAGCGGGAGGAAGTACGAGCAGTACTTC
.	.	TRBJ2-7	TRBV3-1/TRBV3-2	CASSPGAYEQYF	TGTGCCAGCAGCCCCGGGGCCTACGAGCAGTACTTC
.	.	TRBJ1-6	TRBV21-1	CASSKEAGDSPLHF	TGTGCCAGCAGCAAAGAGGCAGGGGATTCACCCCTCCACTTT
TRBD1	.	TRBJ2-7	TRBV13	CASSLPLGQAYEQYF	TGTGCCAGCAGCCTACCGTTGGGACAGGCCTACGAGCAGTACTTC
.	.	TRBJ2-5	TRBV28	CASSLGGGGTGETQYF	TGTGCCAGCAGTTTGGGCGGTGGGGGGACTGGAGAGACCCAGTACTTC
TRBD2	.	TRBJ2-1	TRBV14	CASSQELRAGGHEQFF	TGTGCCAGCAGCCAAGAGTTGAGAGCGGGAGGGCATGAGCAGTTCTTC
TRBD2	.	TRBJ2-7	TRBV12-3/TRBV12-4	CASSFESGTEQYF	TGTGCCAGCAGTTTTGAAAGCGGGACCGAGCAGTACTTC
.	few	TRBJ1-3	TRBV11-2	CASSLVPGNTIYF	TGTGCCAGCAGCTTAGTCCCGGGAAACACCATATATTTT
.	.	TRBJ2-1	TRBV28	CATKVTGYNEQFF	TGTGCCACCAAAGTTACAGGGTACAATGAGCAGTTCTTC
TRBD1	.	TRBJ1-4	TRBV5-1	CASSLEVAGGNEKLFF	TGCGCCAGCAGCTTGGAGGTTGCAGGGGGTAATGAAAAACTGTTTTTT
.	.	TRBJ1-5	TRBV5-1	CASSFPSNQPQHF	TGCGCCAGCAGCTTCCCTAGCAATCAGCCCCAGCATTTT
.	once	TRBJ2-1	TRBV5-1	CASSPQRATYNEQFF	TGCGCCAGCAGTCCGCAGCGGGCCACCTACAATGAGCAGTTCTTC
.	.	TRBJ1-2	TRBV27	CASRPPLGSYTF	TGTGCCAGCAGACCCCCCCTAGGGAGCTACACCTTC
.	.	TRBJ1-5	TRBV28	CASRDNQPQHF	TGTGCCAGCAGGGATAATCAGCCCCAGCATTTT
.	.	TRBJ1-1	TRBV6-5	CASSYSGGETEAFF	TGTGCCAGCAGTTACTCCGGGGGAGAGACTGAAGCTTTCTTT
.	.	TRBJ2-7	TRBV2	CASRPTGGGQYF	TGTGCCAGCAGGCCTACAGGCGGTGGGCAGTACTTC
TRBD2	.	TRBJ2-1	TRBV29-1	CSVDSSGTGNEQFF	TGCAGCGTTGACTCCAGCGGGACTGGCAATGAGCAGTTCTTC
.	.	TRBJ2-5	TRBV11-3	CASSLLGSETQYF	TGTGCCAGCAGCTTACTGGGTTCCGAGACCCAGTACTTC
.	.	TRBJ1-3	TRBV19	CASSLLPTGSSGNTIYF	TGTGCCAGTAGTCTGCTACCGACGGGTAGCTCTGGAAACACCATATATTTT
.	.	TRBJ2-1	TRBV29-1	CSVDRAGTGGNEQFF	TGCAGCGTTGATAGGGCAGGGACCGGTGGCAATGAGCAGTTCTTC
.	.	TRBJ2-7	TRBV21-1	CASSKVPGLAGGRFYYEQYF	TGTGCCAGCAGCAAAGTGCCAGGACTAGCGGGAGGCCGATTCTACTACGAGCAGTACTTC
.	.	TRBJ1-5	TRBV10-3	CAISESVGGGQPQHF	TGTGCCATCAGTGAGTCTGTGGGGGGCGGTCAGCCCCAGCATTTT
.	.	TRBJ1-2	TRBV5-4	CASSEIDRENGYTF	TGTGCCAGCAGCGAGATCGATCGGGAAAATGGCTACACCTTC
.	.	TRBJ1-5	TRBV28	CASSLDRFDQPQHF	TGTGCCAGCAGCCTAGACAGGTTCGATCAGCCCCAGCATTTT
TRBD2	.	TRBJ2-1	TRBV5-1	CASSPGLAGFDEQFF	TGCGCCAGCAGCCCGGGACTAGCGGGATTCGATGAGCAGTTCTTC
.	.	TRBJ2-3	TRBV28	CASSFSPNTQYF	TGTGCCAGCAGTTTCTCCCCTAATACGCAGTATTTT
.	.	TRBJ2-7	TRBV20-1	CSASRQGPYEQYF	TGCAGTGCTAGTCGGCAGGGGCCCTACGAGCAGTACTTC
TRBD1	.	TRBJ1-4	TRBV2	CASSGGQGGEKLFF	TGTGCCAGCAGTGGGGGACAGGGCGGTGAAAAACTGTTTTTT
TRBD1	.	TRBJ1-2	TRBV5-1	CASSRGQDSNYGYTF	TGCGCCAGCAGCCGGGGACAGGACTCTAACTATGGCTACACCTTC
TRBD1	.	TRBJ1-6	TRBV27	CASTLWTGGSPLHF	TGTGCCAGCACTTTATGGACAGGCGGTTCACCCCTCCACTTT
TRBD1	.	TRBJ1-5	TRBV6-5	CASSPRDRGYQPQHF	TGTGCCAGCAGCCCCCGGGACAGGGGGTATCAGCCCCAGCATTTT
.	.	TRBJ2-7	TRBV7-3	CASSLISSRSSYEQYF	TGTGCCAGCAGCTTAATCTCTAGCAGGAGCTCCTACGAGCAGTACTTC
.	.	TRBJ1-3	TRBV10-3	CAISESNRNTIYF	TGTGCCATCAGTGAGTCGAACAGAAACACCATATATTTT
TRBD1	.	TRBJ2-1	TRBV25-1	CASSGGDRAGNEQFF	TGTGCCAGCAGTGGCGGGGACAGGGCGGGGAATGAGCAGTTCTTC
.	.	TRBJ2-3	TRBV6-1	CASSEMGSTDTQYF	TGTGCCAGCAGTGAGATGGGGAGCACAGATACGCAGTATTTT
TRBD2	few	TRBJ2-2	TRBV9	CASSPLAGASSGELFF	TGTGCCAGCAGCCCCCTGGCGGGAGCCTCATCCGGGGAGCTGTTTTTT